Below, one T cell receptor beta chain is given with its context. Antigen specificity is unknown. Profiling relied on immunoSEQ multiplex PCR, and the TCRdb table lists in-frame clones only, not all of them. The sample yields 100,000 to 150,000 clones, just over 90% seen once. The data originate from a study of T cell responses to AZD1222 COVID-19 vaccine. CDR3 length: 12 amino acids. V was cut by 6 bases and J by 1 base, with 4 bases left in between. Looked up from germline, CDR1 is MNHEY and CDR2 is SVGAGI. Whole-study findings and limits: Repertoire collection took place solely once the T cell response had peaked.

This chain uses TRBV6-5 with TRBJ2-1; D remains ambiguous. This sequence originates from an adult who received the AZD1222 COVID-19 vaccine. Sequenced material: peripheral blood, taken 28 days after the second AZD1222 dose. This chain's CDR3 is CASSPSYNEQFF. The CDR3 DNA sequence: TGTGCCAGCAGCCCATCCTACAATGAGCAGTTCTTC.